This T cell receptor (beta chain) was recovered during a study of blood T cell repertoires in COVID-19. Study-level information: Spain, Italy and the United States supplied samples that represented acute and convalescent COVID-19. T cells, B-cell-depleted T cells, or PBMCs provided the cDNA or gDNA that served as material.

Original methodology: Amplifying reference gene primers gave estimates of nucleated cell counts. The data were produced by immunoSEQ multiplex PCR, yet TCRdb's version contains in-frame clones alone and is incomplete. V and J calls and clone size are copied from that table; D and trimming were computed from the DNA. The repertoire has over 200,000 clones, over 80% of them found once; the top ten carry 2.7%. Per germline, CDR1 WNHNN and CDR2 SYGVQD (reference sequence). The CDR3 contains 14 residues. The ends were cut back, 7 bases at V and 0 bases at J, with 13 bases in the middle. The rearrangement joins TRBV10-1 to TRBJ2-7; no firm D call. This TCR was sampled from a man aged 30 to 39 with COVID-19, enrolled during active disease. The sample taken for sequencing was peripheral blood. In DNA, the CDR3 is TGCGCCAGCATTACTGACAATGCCTCCTACGAGCAGTACTTC. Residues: CASITDNASYEQYF.